Presented here are 20 T cell receptor beta chains from one specimen sequenced in a study of regulatory T cells in long-lasting Graves disease (dated by TCRdb to the early 2020s). Libraries came from multiplex PCR. The listed sequencing device is Illumina HiSeq 4000. CDR3 regions were amplified by Arm-PCR with iRepertoire HTBI primers to construct TCR beta libraries. TCRdb reworked the public reads: Q25 trimming with fastp, MiXCR clone assembly, productive beta chains retained. Rows matching on CDR3 protein sequence are summarized as one entry with the most common DNA and genes. Here the sample has 350,000 to 450,000 distinct CDR3 sequences; around 20% occur a single time. The ten largest make up under 25% of the sample. The intended sense of this specimen's time point label: persistent/refractory GD, antithyroid drugs over 5 years with positive TRAb. For both TCR sequencing and RNA sequencing, RNA was extracted from PBMCs in TRIzol.

Material: peripheral blood mononuclear cells (PBMCs), obtained when the disease was refractory, from a patient treated with antithyroid drugs. All receptors come from a female donor with Graves disease.

V is TRBV6-2 or TRBV6-3 and J is TRBJ1-4, with 7 bases that match TRBD1. The CDR3 runs to 16 residues. With 4 bases clipped from V and 8 bases from J, the junction kept 13 bases outside the gene matches. CDR1 is MNHEY, CDR2 SVGEGT, per germline. CDR3 in DNA: TGTGCCAGCAGTTTAAATAAGGGGGCGAACGTAGAAAAACTGTTTTTT. The encoded protein is CASSLNKGANVEKLFF.

The V gene is TRBV4-1, the J gene TRBJ1-1; perhaps TRBD1 as D (5 bases). The CDR3 runs to 16 residues. CDR1 MGHRA and CDR2 YSYEKL come from the germline V gene. Trimming left V 0 bases short and J 0 bases short, with 11 bases between. The CDR3 reads CASSQDGGAMNTEAFF. The CDR3 DNA is TGCGCCAGCAGCCAAGATGGAGGGGCTATGAACACTGAAGCTTTCTTT.

On this clonotype: A read error may be the cause here, since a much bigger clone is one base away. The chain uses TRBV29-1 and TRBJ1-1; D unclear. The CDR3 contains 13 residues. Germline V gene lookup returns CDR1 SQVTM and CDR2 ANQGSEA. V lost 7 bases and J 0 bases, leaving 12 bases between the germline ends. CDR3 sequence (DNA): TGCAGCGCTGAGCGGAGATTGAACACTGAAGCTTTCTTT. Protein: CSAERRLNTEAFF.

With regard to this clonotype: The germline gene is not matched at one end of the junction; a read error may be the cause. The chain is built from TRBV2 and TRBJ1-1; D is unresolved. The germline CDR1 and CDR2 sequences are SNHLY and FYNNEI. The CDR3 loop spans 12 amino acids. CDR3 sequence: CANSETLFTAFF. In DNA form, the CDR3 reads TGTGCCAACAGTGAAACCTTGTTTACAGCTTTCTTT.

This clonotype has more than one count but fewer than ten. The chain combines TRBV2 with TRBJ2-7; D is unresolved. CDR3 size: 12 residues. V was clipped by 6 bases and J by 5 bases, with 11 bases between them. The germline V gene has CDR1 SNHLY and CDR2 FYNNEI. CDR3 in DNA: TGTGCCAGCAGGAGCCAGCACCACGAGCAGTACTTC. Residues: CASRSQHHEQYF. Supplemented by reference TRBV2 and TRBJ2-7, the full variable domain reads EPEVTQTPSHQVTQMGQEVILRCVPISNHLYFYWYRQILGQKVEFLVSFYNNEISEKSEIFDDQFSVERPDGSNFTLKIRSTKLEDSAMYFCASRSQHHEQYFGPGTRLTVT.

Note on this clonotype: A much more abundant neighbour one base away suggests this may be a read error. This chain uses TRBV6-2 or TRBV6-3 with TRBJ2-7; tentatively, D is TRBD1 (6 bases). The V end lost 4 bases, the J end lost 3 bases, and 16 bases lay between the germline ends. The germline gives CDR1 MNHEY, CDR2 SVGEGT. The CDR3 extends over 15 amino acids. CDR3 nucleotide sequence: TGTGCCAGCAGTTCTCACCAGGACAGTAACTACGAGCAGTACTTC. Translated, it gives CASSSHQDSNYEQYF.

The chain has TRBV4-1 and TRBJ2-7, with 10 bases aligning to TRBD2. This CDR3 has 15 residues. J was trimmed by 3 bases and V by 1 base; bases with no gene match: 3. CDR1 MGHRA and CDR2 YSYEKL come from the germline V gene. DNA for the CDR3: TGCGCCAGCAGCCAAGTACTAGCGGGACTCTACGAGCAGTACTTC. Protein: CASSQVLAGLYEQYF.

The V and J genes are TRBV4-3 and TRBJ1-3, with D perhaps TRBD1 (5 bases). Germline values: CDR1 LGHNA, CDR2 YSLEER. V lost 5 bases and J lost 4, with 9 bases in between. The CDR3 has 13 residues. CDR3 residues: CASSSGLGNTIYF. CDR3 sequence (DNA): TGCGCCAGCAGCTCAGGGCTCGGAAACACCATATATTTT.

The V gene is TRBV20-1, the J gene TRBJ1-2; 8 nucleotides agree with TRBD1. Germline assignment: CDR1 DFQATT and CDR2 SNEGSKA (reference sequence). V was clipped by 6 bases and J by 8 bases; unmatched bases: 29. The CDR3 consists of 19 residues. CDR3 sequence: CSAIPGQGVQGTRVHGYTF. DNA of the CDR3: TGCAGTGCCATCCCCGGACAGGGAGTGCAGGGTACAAGGGTACACGGCTACACCTTC.

This clonotype was seen only a few times. The rearrangement joins TRBV2 to TRBJ2-2; D is undetermined. V gave up 8 bases and J gave up 1 base, with 11 bases separating them. This CDR3 region has 14 residues. Per the germline V gene, CDR1 is SNHLY and CDR2 is FYNNEI. CDR3 in amino acids: CASDAALNTGELFF. Here the CDR3 DNA reads TGTGCCAGCGACGCGGCCCTGAACACCGGGGAGCTGTTTTTT.

The chain carries TRBV9 and TRBJ1-1; TRBD1 matches 10 bases. In germline, CDR1 is SGDLS, CDR2 YYNGEE. CDR3 length equals 15 residues. The V and J ends lost 0 bases and 4 bases, in that order; junction bases with no gene match: 3. CDR3 in amino acids: CASSVAGTGATEAFF. CDR3 in DNA: TGTGCCAGCAGCGTAGCAGGGACAGGGGCCACTGAAGCTTTCTTT.

This clonotype was counted ten times or more. The chain joins TRBV2 to TRBJ2-7; the match to TRBD1 covers 9 bases. The CDR3 is made up of 14 amino acids. CDR1 and CDR2 (germline): SNHLY, FYNNEI. With V trimmed by 4 bases and J by 1 base, 2 bases remained unmatched. The CDR3 DNA sequence: TGTGCCAGCAGTGCGGGGACAGGGTCCTACGAGCAGTACTTC. This encodes CASSAGTGSYEQYF. Drawing the rest from reference TRBV2 and TRBJ2-7, the complete variable domain is EPEVTQTPSHQVTQMGQEVILRCVPISNHLYFYWYRQILGQKVEFLVSFYNNEISEKSEIFDDQFSVERPDGSNFTLKIRSTKLEDSAMYFCASSAGTGSYEQYFGPGTRLTVT.

This clonotype was observed at least ten times. The chain employs TRBV24-1 and TRBJ1-1; D possibly corresponds to TRBD1 (5 bases). This CDR3 spans 12 amino acids. CDR1 is KGHDR, CDR2 SFDVKD, per germline. Deletions cut 4 bases from V and 10 bases from J, with 12 bases between. CDR3 in amino acids: CATSDTFGGAFF. The CDR3 DNA reads TGTGCCACCAGTGACACCTTCGGGGGAGCTTTCTTT.

This clonotype was detected once. V usage is TRBV11-2 and J usage is TRBJ2-3, with 11 nucleotides matching TRBD2. V lost 2 bases to trimming and J lost 0 bases; unmatched junction nucleotides: 4. CDR3 size: 17 residues. From germline, CDR1 is SGHAT and CDR2 FQNNGV. This CDR3 reads CASSLTTSGTSTDTQYF. The DNA of the CDR3 is TGTGCCAGCAGCTTAACGACTAGCGGGACAAGCACAGATACGCAGTATTTT.

The chain has TRBV3-1 and TRBJ2-7; 7 nucleotides align to TRBD2. There are 13 residues in the CDR3. V was pared by 3 bases and J by 4 bases, with 3 bases of the junction left unmatched. CDR1 LGHDT and CDR2 YNNKEL come from the germline V gene (reference sequence). The CDR3 nucleotides are TGTGCCAGCAGCCATGCCGGGGGGTACGAGCAGTACTTC. Protein sequence: CASSHAGGYEQYF.

This clonotype appeared many times. The V call is TRBV30, the J call TRBJ1-4, with D maybe TRBD1 (6 bases). Trimming cost V 3 bases and J 8 bases, with 16 bases left between them. Germline loops: CDR1 GTSNPN, CDR2 SVGIG (reference sequence). This CDR3 is 14 amino acids long. This CDR3 is CAWSQDSIREKLFF. The CDR3 DNA reads TGTGCCTGGAGCCAGGACAGCATCCGGGAAAAACTGTTTTTT.

The rearrangement links TRBV28 to TRBJ1-2, with D uncertain. CDR1 is MDHEN and CDR2 is SYDVKM in the germline V gene. The length of the CDR3 is 13 residues. The germline V and J ends were trimmed by 6 bases and 2 bases, with 10 bases remaining between them. CDR3 residues: CASSVVGNYGYTF. The CDR3 DNA is TGTGCCAGCAGCGTGGTAGGGAACTATGGCTACACCTTC.

This clonotype showed up just a few times. The chain employs TRBV5-5 and TRBJ2-4, with a tentative D call TRBD1 (6 bases). Trimming removed 4 bases at V and 8 bases at J, with 19 bases between. CDR1 is SGHKS, CDR2 YYEKEE, per germline (reference sequence). The CDR3 consists of 15 residues. DNA of the CDR3: TGTGCCAGCAGCATTAGGTTGGGGGCTCGGGACATTCAGTACTTC. The encoded protein is CASSIRLGARDIQYF.

The chain uses TRBV9 and TRBJ1-1, with 7 nucleotides matching TRBD1. V trimming: 0 bases; J trimming: 0 bases; junction bases outside the gene matches: 14. The CDR3 covers 19 residues. Germline V lookup: CDR1 SGDLS, CDR2 YYNGEE. CDR3 region: CASSVAPRDRKSMNTEAFF. CDR3 in DNA: TGTGCCAGCAGCGTAGCGCCCAGGGACAGAAAGTCAATGAACACTGAAGCTTTCTTT. The full variable domain, completed using reference TRBV9 and TRBJ1-1, is DSGVTQTPKHLITATGQRVTLRCSPRSGDLSVYWYQQSLDQGLQFLIQYYNGEERAKGNILERFSAQQFPDLHSELNLSSLELGDSALYFCASSVAPRDRKSMNTEAFFGQGTRLTVV.

The J gene is TRBJ2-1, the V gene TRBV7-9; 8 positions agree with TRBD1. V trimming: 5 bases; J trimming: 9 bases; junction bases outside the gene matches: 3. This CDR3 is built from 12 residues. Germline CDR1 and CDR2: SEHNR and FQNEAQ (reference sequence). The CDR3 DNA is TGTGCCAGCAGCCGGACAGGGAGTGAGCAGTTCTTC. Amino acid sequence: CASSRTGSEQFF.